This is a list of T cell receptor beta chains from one sample in a study of post-analysis software for immune sequencing data. TCRdb independently ran MiXCR on the PCR reads; one entry per CDR3 protein. The table includes about 540,000 distinct CDR3 sequences, 30% to 40% detected once. The sequencing input was blood. The receptor source for this set is a girl aged 2-17 years with multiple sclerosis. Each CDR3 is given with its conserved first and last residue. A D gene is named only where the DNA matches it firmly. Expanded clones are given a class, and other clones once, few, many or no size at all.

j_call v_call clone_size d_call cdr3_aa cdr3_nt
TRBJ2-5 TRBV10-3 NA TRBD2 CAISGSGGTGMQETQYF TGTGCCATCAGTGGGAGCGGGGGCACTGGCATGCAAGAGACCCAGTACTTC
TRBJ2-1 TRBV7-2 few NA CASSLGRFRSYNEQFF TGTGCCAGCAGCTTAGGGCGCTTCCGGTCCTACAATGAGCAGTTCTTC
TRBJ2-1 TRBV7-9 few NA CASSPPLVVEQFF TGTGCCAGCAGCCCGCCCTTAGTTGTCGAGCAGTTCTTC
TRBJ1-1 TRBV29-1 few NA CSVSGTLNTEAFF TGCAGCGTTTCCGGGACACTGAACACTGAAGCTTTCTTT
TRBJ2-7 TRBV25-1 NA TRBD2 CASSRRGGPIEQYF TGTGCCAGCAGTAGAAGGGGAGGGCCTATCGAGCAGTACTTC
TRBJ2-5 TRBV20-1 NA NA CSASLMAGGETQYF TGCAGTGCTAGTTTAATGGCCGGGGGAGAGACCCAGTACTTC
TRBJ2-3 TRBV7-3 NA NA CASSYGAGAADTQYF TGTGCCAGCAGCTACGGGGCGGGGGCAGCAGATACGCAGTATTTT
TRBJ2-1 TRBV7-3 few NA CASSLAGASNEQFF TGTGCCAGCAGCTTAGCCGGGGCCTCCAATGAGCAGTTCTTC
TRBJ2-5 TRBV20-1 NA NA CSARDGAGGRQETQYF TGCAGTGCTAGAGATGGGGCTGGGGGGCGCCAAGAGACCCAGTACTTC
TRBJ1-1 TRBV29-1 few NA CSANSPNTEAFF TGCAGCGCTAACTCTCCGAACACTGAAGCTTTCTTT
TRBJ1-2 TRBV5-6 NA NA CASSFLNGYTF TGTGCCAGCAGCTTCCTTAATGGCTACACCTTC
TRBJ1-4 TRBV12-3/TRBV12-4 NA NA CASSLSARGEKLFF TGTGCCAGCAGTTTATCGGCGAGGGGTGAAAAACTGTTTTTT
TRBJ1-5 TRBV20-1 few TRBD1 CSARPDPTGTRQPQHF TGCAGTGCTAGACCCGACCCGACAGGGACGCGGCAGCCCCAGCATTTT
TRBJ1-5 TRBV20-1 NA TRBD1 CSAGGSTGIYQPQHF TGCAGTGCTGGAGGGTCGACAGGGATCTACCAGCCCCAGCATTTT
TRBJ2-6 TRBV20-1 NA NA CSARDLSGANVLTF TGCAGTGCTAGGGACCTCTCTGGGGCCAACGTCCTGACTTTC
TRBJ2-5 TRBV7-2 NA NA CASSLAGATMETQYF TGTGCCAGCAGCTTAGCCGGGGCGACTATGGAAACCCAGTACTTC
TRBJ1-1 TRBV12-3/TRBV12-4 NA NA CASSLFSLNTEAFF TGTGCCAGCAGTTTATTTAGTCTGAACACTGAAGCTTTCTTT
TRBJ2-5 TRBV7-2 NA NA CASSSGTQTGDQYF TGTGCCAGCAGCTCGGGGACTCAAACCGGGGACCAGTACTTC
TRBJ2-7 TRBV20-1 NA TRBD1 CSALDRSSYEQYF TGCAGTGCTCTGGACAGGAGCTCCTACGAGCAGTACTTC
TRBJ2-3 TRBV4-1 NA TRBD1 CASSPQDRGGSTDTQYF TGCGCCAGCAGCCCCCAGGACAGGGGAGGAAGCACAGATACGCAGTATTTT
TRBJ2-1 TRBV5-1 few TRBD2 CASSLASGAGGDNEQFF TGCGCCAGCAGCTTGGCCAGCGGAGCGGGGGGCGACAATGAGCAGTTCTTC
TRBJ1-2 TRBV3-1 NA NA CASSHGGGGYTF TGTGCCAGCAGCCATGGAGGGGGAGGCTACACCTTC
TRBJ2-2 TRBV20-1 once TRBD2 CSASALGGEANTGELFF TGCAGTGCTAGCGCCTTGGGGGGGGAGGCGAACACCGGGGAGCTGTTTTTT
TRBJ1-1 TRBV5-1 few TRBD1 CASSSYRGNTEAFF TGCGCCAGCAGCTCATACAGGGGGAACACTGAAGCTTTCTTT
TRBJ1-1 TRBV10-3 few NA CAISEGRLRTEAFF TGTGCCATCAGTGAGGGACGACTTCGGACTGAAGCTTTCTTT
TRBJ2-7 TRBV5-1 few NA CASSTSSGTGTYEQYF TGCGCCAGCAGCACCTCCTCCGGGACGGGAACCTACGAGCAGTACTTC
TRBJ2-1 TRBV24-1 NA NA CATSDSLAVYNEQFF TGTGCCACCAGTGACTCACTAGCTGTGTACAATGAGCAGTTCTTC
TRBJ1-4 TRBV20-1 NA NA CSARTSYEKLFF TGCAGTGCCCGGACGTCTTATGAAAAACTGTTTTTT
TRBJ1-1 TRBV9 once TRBD1 CASSVVSGGGTEAFF TGTGCCAGCAGCGTAGTCTCAGGGGGTGGCACTGAAGCTTTCTTT
TRBJ2-1 TRBV2 few NA CASSPVHEQFF TGTGCCAGCAGCCCGGTCCATGAGCAGTTCTTC
TRBJ2-3 TRBV2 NA NA CAGSETTDTQYF TGTGCCGGCAGTGAGACCACAGATACGCAGTATTTT
TRBJ2-2 TRBV12-3/TRBV12-4 NA TRBD1 CASSRDRITGELFF TGTGCCAGCAGCAGGGACAGGATTACCGGGGAGCTGTTTTTT
TRBJ1-1 TRBV6-1 NA TRBD1 CASSVTGTGEGRAFF TGTGCCAGCAGTGTGACCGGGACAGGGGAAGGTCGAGCTTTCTTT
TRBJ2-5 TRBV29-1 NA NA CSVGEGGETQYF TGCAGCGTTGGGGAAGGCGGGGAGACCCAGTACTTC
TRBJ1-4 TRBV5-1 NA TRBD1 CASGSGQSNEKLFF TGCGCCAGCGGCTCGGGACAGTCTAATGAAAAACTGTTTTTT
TRBJ1-5 TRBV3-1 NA NA CASSRDIGRNQPQHF TGTGCCAGCAGCCGGGACATCGGGCGCAATCAGCCCCAGCATTTT
TRBJ2-5 TRBV4-1 many NA CASSQDLEETQYF TGCGCCAGCAGCCAAGATCTTGAGGAGACCCAGTACTTC
TRBJ2-7 TRBV12-3/TRBV12-4 NA TRBD2 CASSLSAGTNYEQYF TGTGCCAGCAGTTTAAGCGCCGGGACTAACTACGAGCAGTACTTC
TRBJ2-1 TRBV21-1 few NA CASSRGRQFF TGTGCCAGCAGCAGGGGACGGCAGTTCTTC
TRBJ2-1 TRBV4-1 NA NA CASSPLRLGINNEQFF TGCGCCAGCAGCCCCCTGAGACTAGGGATCAACAATGAGCAGTTCTTC
TRBJ2-2 TRBV6-6 NA TRBD2 CASLSLAGGFDTGELFF TGTGCCAGCCTCAGTTTAGCGGGGGGGTTTGACACCGGGGAGCTGTTTTTT
TRBJ2-7 TRBV7-2 NA NA CASSLEHDGYEQYF TGTGCCAGCAGCTTAGAGCATGATGGCTACGAGCAGTACTTC
TRBJ2-7 TRBV5-1 few NA CASSPGGGPYEQYF TGCGCCAGCAGCCCCGGCGGAGGTCCCTACGAGCAGTACTTC
TRBJ1-1 TRBV5-1 NA NA CASSQQGWRTEAFF TGCGCCAGCAGCCAACAGGGATGGCGGACTGAAGCTTTCTTT
TRBJ2-6 TRBV5-1 few NA CASSLVGTGSVGLSGANVLTF TGCGCCAGCAGCTTGGTTGGTACTGGATCTGTTGGGCTCTCTGGGGCCAACGTCCTGACTTTC
TRBJ2-7 TRBV5-1 NA TRBD1 CASSAVVVPGGYEQYF TGCGCCAGCAGCGCCGTCGTTGTGCCAGGGGGCTACGAGCAGTACTTC